This T cell receptor (beta chain) was documented in a study of shared clonotypes between healthy human individuals. This CDR3 has 15 residues. J was trimmed by 2 bases and V by 6 bases; bases with no gene match: 8. CDR1 MNHEY and CDR2 SVGAGI come from the germline V gene. Study-wide findings and caveats: Generation probabilities were higher for clonotypes shared across all four sorted-subset donors than for unshared ones. Roughly 5% of naive CD4 clonotypes were common to four donors.

The study ran the assay at deep level. Libraries were prepared by immunoSEQ multiplex PCR; TCRdb keeps only in-frame clonotypes and omits some of them. The sample contains about 320,000 clones, around 86% of which appear only once. Combination of CD45RO+ cells with CCR7-negative CD45RA+ TemRA cells was used for CD8 memory. In the case of this clone: No antigen is known for it.

The TCR was taken from a man aged 18-30 years in good health. The sample comprised memory CD8+ T cells sorted from blood. The subset denotes: CD45RO+ cells pooled with CCR7-negative TemRA cells. V and J are TRBV6-5 and TRBJ2-7, with 9 bases that match TRBD1. CDR3 bases: TGTGCCAGCAGGACCGCCGGGGACAGGGCCTACGAGCAGTACTTC. The encoded protein is CASRTAGDRAYEQYF.